This record looks at one T cell receptor beta chain sequence and its context. The specificity of this receptor is unknown. No base-level quality is on record; no much larger clone is a single base apart. The CDR3 regions of human TCRbeta chains were analyzed by immunosequencing. From the authors' description of their analysis: Repertoire TCRs were matched against a reference library of SARS-CoV-2-specific TCRs generated with the MIRA antigen-specificity platform. Breadth was defined as the fraction of unique TCRs that were SARS-CoV-2-associated. Depth was defined as the fraction of total T cells that were SARS-CoV-2-associated. Using the MIRA data, each spike-specific TCR was mapped to the spike region that the TCR reacts to and placed in a CD4 or CD8 class. Log10-transformed breadth and depth values were compared by one-way ANOVA with Sidak's multiple comparisons tests. Entries here come from immuneACCESS through TCRdb and include only in-frame sequences with V and J called. Some clones fail to appear in such tables; in the studies checked, an unresolved V gene covers under half of the shortfall, and the cause of the remainder is unknown. That table furnishes V, J and clone size, whereas the DNA furnished D and trimming. Across this sample there are around 90,000 clones, with approximately 90% seen only once. The ten largest clonotypes hold around 5.5% of the sample.

This entry belongs to a study of T cell responses to AZD1222 COVID-19 vaccine (dated by TCRdb to 2020 to 2022). Regarding the research as a whole: TCR sequencing was performed for 230 to 250 trial participants, of whom 207 were given two doses of AZD1222 and around 25 were given two doses of MenACWY control vaccine. Trial participants were enrolled by age into subgroups of 18-55, 56-69 and 70-plus years, and around 140, 26 and 57 TCR-sequenced participants, respectively, were included in these subgroups. Study-level results and caveats: Most participants were white British and females outnumbered males, and the authors suggested that clonal diversity may have been underestimated. CD4 TCRs associated with the vaccine covered the entire spike protein, and the dominant responses were in regions 160-218 and 743-854. The 56-69-year group was small, and its depth increase did not reach significance, likely because of low power. Nearly half of unique spike-specific TCRs reportedly recognized epitopes outside regions mutated in the B.1.351 and B.1.1.7 variants. After two AZD1222 doses, spike-specific TCR breadth and depth were significantly higher than at day 0 and than in MenACWY recipients. Because no day 14 peak-response samples were available, repertoires were characterized only after the peak T cell response. Only 5 to 7 AZD1222 recipients were SARS-CoV-2 seropositive at baseline, limiting conclusions about previously exposed vaccinees.

The time point label for this specimen denotes: baseline before first vaccination. Interpreted using the paper, the treatment or condition label stands for: meningococcal conjugate vaccine given as trial control. The vaccinee samples were drawn from two UK trials, COV001 and COV002, one of which was a single-blind randomized controlled phase 2/3 trial testing AZD1222 (ChAdOx1 nCoV-19) in healthy adults. For TCRbeta chain sequencing, PBMC samples were collected from trial participants at day 0 and at day 28 after the second dose. V lost 5 bases and J lost 3 bases; the stretch between them is 13 bases long. Measured from the cysteine to the phenylalanine, the CDR3 is 14 residues long. The kept DNA is CDR3 alone, 42 bases in frame from the first base. CDR1 and CDR2 are read off the germline V gene (reference sequence) as SEHNR and FQNEAQ.

This material consisted of peripheral blood, taken on day 0 of MenACWY control vaccination. Rearrangement joined TRBV7-9 to TRBJ1-2, with TRBD1 perhaps the D gene, on 6 matching bases. This sequence originates from an adult in good health. The DNA is TGTGCCAGCAGCCAAAACAGGGTTCACTATGGCTACACCTTC. Translated, this gives CASSQNRVHYGYTF.